This T cell receptor beta chain was obtained from a study of blood T cell repertoires in COVID-19. Whole-study context: Whether acute or convalescent, the COVID-19 samples came from the United States, Italy and Spain.

This CDR3 has 16 residues. Looked up from germline, CDR1 is SGHVS and CDR2 is FQNEAQ. The ends lost 4 bases at V and 4 bases at J; junction bases unmatched: 10. Data came from immunoSEQ multiplex PCR; TCRdb stores just in-frame clones and leaves some out. Of about 36,000 clones in the sample, roughly nine tenths were seen once. What was sequenced was peripheral blood. The clonotype originates from a human donor in a cohort sampled during active COVID-19. This chain joins TRBV7-8 and TRBJ2-1; 7 positions agree with TRBD1. The CDR3 DNA follows: TGTGCCAGCAGCTCCGGGTCCGACAGGGAGTACAATGAGCAGTTCTTC. It encodes CASSSGSDREYNEQFF.